This TCR beta chain was sequenced for a study of blood T cell repertoires in COVID-19. The germline V and J ends were trimmed by 1 base and 4 bases, with 10 bases remaining between them. Germline CDR1 LGHDT, CDR2 YNNKEL (reference sequence). The CDR3 sequence is 14 residues long. Data came from immunoSEQ multiplex PCR; TCRdb stores just in-frame clones and leaves some out. The table lists roughly 180,000 clones, about 85% of them singletons, with 5% to 6% in the top ten. The clonotype was recovered from a woman aged 50 to 60 with COVID-19, enrolled during active disease. Specimen: peripheral blood. The chain joins TRBV3-1 (or the pseudogene TRBV3-2) to TRBJ1-2; the D gene is possibly TRBD1 (6 bases). CDR3 nucleotides: TGTGCCAGCAGCCAAGTTAAGGACAGCTATGGCTACACCTTC. Its protein is CASSQVKDSYGYTF.